This T cell receptor beta chain was obtained from a study of T cells in Graves' hyperthyroidism and ophthalmopathy. This clonotype showed up just a few times. Its antigen is still unknown. CDR3 length: 17 amino acids. V was clipped by 6 bases and J by 5 bases; unmatched bases: 15. Germline-derived CDR1 and CDR2 are DFQATT and SNEGSKA (reference sequence). Each patient was aged 18 to 65 and had newly diagnosed hyperthyroidism of under 2 months' duration. Study findings and constraints: The majority of expanded thyroid clonotypes above 0.001 also appeared in blood.

RNA transcripts served as the template for amplifying TCR beta CDR3 regions. When the TCR CDR3 underwent first-round RT-PCR, the HTBI primer set was used. TCRdb re-called the multiplex PCR reads with MiXCR, one entry per CDR3 protein. Of 95,000 to 110,000 distinct CDR3 sequences in the sample, about 17% were seen once. The chain links TRBV20-1 to TRBJ2-5; 13 nucleotides align to TRBD2. The clonotype originates from a woman in her 50s with Graves' hyperthyroidism. The material sequenced was blood. For the CDR3, the DNA is TGCAGTGCCCCCGGGACCGGGACTAGCGGGAAGATGGAGACCCAGTACTTC. Its protein is CSAPGTGTSGKMETQYF.